This T cell receptor (beta chain) was sequenced during a study of T cells in Graves' hyperthyroidism and ophthalmopathy. V lost 4 bases, J lost 2 bases, and 15 bases lay in between. There are 16 residues in the CDR3. The germline V gene encodes CDR1 SEHNR and CDR2 FQNEAQ (reference sequence). Amplification of TCR beta CDR3 regions used RNA as the template. Carried out on the TCR CDR3, a first-round RT-PCR used the HTBI primer set. Using its own MiXCR run on the multiplex PCR reads, TCRdb lists one record per CDR3 protein. This repertoire shows about 740,000 distinct CDR3 sequences, less than 15% found once; its top ten account for roughly 10%. Lactation, pregnancy, other autoimmune disease or uncontrolled infection excluded patients.

The sequencing sample was made of blood. This chain links TRBV7-9 with TRBJ2-1, with D possibly matching TRBD2 (6 bases). The source is a woman younger than 30 with Graves' hyperthyroidism. The CDR3 loop is CASSSSVAEPYNEQFF. The DNA of the CDR3 is TGTGCCAGCAGCTCCTCTGTAGCGGAACCCTACAATGAGCAGTTCTTC.